This TCR beta chain derives from a study of blood T cell repertoires in COVID-19 (dated by TCRdb to about 2020). Describing the broader study: Samples from collaborators originated in the United States, Italy and Spain and spanned both the acute and convalescent phases of COVID-19. The repertoires were released in a freely available public database intended as a resource for research on the immune response to SARS-CoV-2. Where available, HLA class I and class II types were taken from metadata supplied by the sample provider and were not determined by assay-based typing. The samples were drawn from two sources: the first 160 participants of the ongoing ImmuneRACE study, and 1,000 to 1,500 subjects contributed by 6 global collaborators. The dataset comprised deeply sampled blood TCRbeta repertoires from subjects exposed to, actively infected with, or recovered from COVID-19. The prospective study material was composed of cDNA or gDNA derived from T cells, B-cell-depleted T cells, or PBMCs. Sample metadata almost always included a de-identified subject ID, COVID-19 status, age in years and sex.

Note on this clone: Its recognized antigen is unknown. There are no base qualities to consult, and no much larger clone falls within one base.

The immunoSEQ Assay, a bias-controlled multiplex PCR, was used to amplify TCRbeta CDR3 regions from genomic DNA. The authors' pipeline ran thus. The number of nucleated cells in each sample was estimated from the amplification of reference gene primers within the assay. To quantify the absolute abundance of each unique TCRbeta CDR3 rearrangement, sequence reads were collapsed and filtered. For each sample, productive Simpson clonality was calculated as the square root of Simpson's diversity index over productive rearrangements. This immuneACCESS table, as held by TCRdb, lists in-frame sequences with V and J called but not all clones. Of the missing ones, under half trace to an unresolved V gene in checked studies; the others have no known cause. Clone size and V and J calls were adopted from that table, with D and trimming inferred from the DNA. The sample has over 200,000 clones on record, approximately 90% of them singletons. In total, the top ten clones hold about 2.5% of the sample.

One collaborating source in Seattle enrolled patients while the patients were actively infected and followed the patients over time throughout the course of disease. Collaborating institutions collected whole blood in K2EDTA tubes following their own protocols. For TCRbeta analysis, collaborators shipped samples in one of three forms: frozen whole blood, isolated PBMCs, or DNA extracted from either of those sample types. Looking up the germline V gene yields CDR1 SGHRS and CDR2 YFSETQ. Trimming leaves V shorter by 3 bases and J shorter by 0 bases, with the junction holding 9 bases beyond the gene matches. Spanning cysteine to phenylalanine, the CDR3 consists of 17 amino acids. Only CDR3 DNA is held: 51 bases, read in frame from base 1. The paper as a whole reports these results and caveats: Clinical and demographic metadata were provided uncurated, with the amount varying by source and participant.

Recombination connected TRBV5-1 to TRBJ2-1; 7 junctional bases match TRBD1. The sequencing input was peripheral blood. The TCR sequence derives from a man aged 25 to 40 with COVID-19, enrolled during active disease. The nucleotide sequence is TGCGCCAGCAGCTCCACGGGGACAGTCATCTCCTACAATGAGCAGTTCTTC. It codes for CASSSTGTVISYNEQFF. The CDR3 plus the reference TRBV5-1 and TRBJ2-1 genes for the other parts give the full variable domain: KAGVTQTPRYLIKTRGQQVTLSCSPISGHRSVSWYQQTPGQGLQFLFEYFSETQRNKGNFPGRFSGRQFSNSRSEMNVSTLELGDSALYLCASSSTGTVISYNEQFFGPGTRLTVL.